These 31 T cell receptor beta chains were sequenced from one sample in a study of technical replicates of blood from a handful of donors. Clones were sequenced by immunoSEQ multiplex PCR, and TCRdb holds only the in-frame ones, with some missing. The sample carries roughly 100,000 clones, approximately 95% recorded once. Source material: T cells isolated from PBMCs. These receptors all stem from a human donor in good health.

This rearrangement joins TRBV27 to TRBJ2-4; D gene ambiguous. Trimming cost V 4 bases and J 4 bases, with 17 bases left between them. Per germline, CDR1 MNHEY and CDR2 SMNVEV (reference sequence). This CDR3 comprises 16 residues. The CDR3 coding sequence is TGTGCCAGCAGTTCGCAACAGAGTCCTGTTAAAAACATTCAGTACTTC. Translating it yields CASSSQQSPVKNIQYF.

V gene TRBV4-3 combines with J gene TRBJ2-1, with TRBD2 identical over 10 bases. Germline assignment: CDR1 LGHNA and CDR2 YSLEER. Trimming at V came to 0 bases and at J to 6 bases, leaving 2 bases not matched to a gene. The CDR3 sequence is 15 residues long. DNA of the CDR3: TGCGCCAGCAGCCAAGATCTAGCGGGAGTCAATGAGCAGTTCTTC. It is translated as CASSQDLAGVNEQFF.

The genes are TRBV6-1 and TRBJ1-1, with D possibly being TRBD1 (6 bases). The CDR3 spans 15 residues. Germline V gene data show CDR1 as MNHNS and CDR2 as SASEGT. With 2 bases removed from V and 5 bases from J, the gap between germline ends came to 15 bases. CDR3 sequence reads: CASSEQGSFVTEAFF. The CDR3 DNA reads TGTGCCAGCAGTGAACAGGGGAGTTTTGTGACTGAAGCTTTCTTT.

The chain carries TRBV6-6 and TRBJ1-2; no reliable D call. The V end lost 6 bases, the J end lost 4 bases, and 6 bases lay between the germline ends. Per germline, CDR1 MNHNY and CDR2 SVGAGI (reference sequence). This CDR3 has 11 amino acids. CDR3 in DNA: TGTGCCAGCAGCGAGAGCTATGGCTACACCTTC. Protein: CASSESYGYTF.

The rearrangement joins TRBV7-6 to TRBJ2-3; weak D call: TRBD2 (6 bases). The CDR3 sequence is 16 residues long. V dropped 3 bases and J dropped 0 bases, with 13 bases sitting between them. Per the germline V gene, CDR1 is SGHVS and CDR2 is FNYEAQ. In nucleotides, the CDR3 is TGTGCCAGCAGCTTGTCTTTAGCGGAGAGCACAGATACGCAGTATTTT. It is translated as CASSLSLAESTDTQYF.

The gene calls are TRBV7-9 and TRBJ1-4; 8 positions agree with TRBD1. This CDR3 region has 13 residues. The germline V gene encodes CDR1 SEHNR and CDR2 FQNEAQ (reference sequence). Unmatched junction bases numbered 5, after V lost 6 bases and J lost 8 bases. The CDR3 spells CASRGTGGEKLFF. CDR3 DNA: TGTGCCAGCAGAGGGACAGGAGGAGAAAAACTGTTTTTT.

The chain recombines TRBV29-1 with TRBJ1-4; TRBD1 matches 9 bases. CDR3 length: 15 residues. CDR1 and CDR2 from the germline V gene are SQVTM and ANQGSEA. Germline trimming cut 6 bases from V and 4 bases from J; bases unmatched to any gene: 9. The CDR3 loop reads CSVVTGGGYNEKLFF. The CDR3 DNA is TGCAGCGTGGTTACAGGGGGCGGTTATAATGAAAAACTGTTTTTT.

The chain carries TRBV6-1 and TRBJ2-7; 9 positions match TRBD2. CDR3 size: 14 residues. V trimming: 4 bases; J trimming: 3 bases; junction bases outside the gene matches: 4. Germline V gives CDR1 MNHNS, CDR2 SASEGT. The CDR3 loop reads CASSAASGNYEQYF. CDR3 nucleotide sequence: TGTGCCAGCAGTGCGGCTAGCGGGAACTACGAGCAGTACTTC.

The chain carries TRBV13 and TRBJ1-1, with TRBD1 matching 8 bases. This CDR3 comprises 13 residues. V shed 6 bases and J 4 bases; nucleotides not matched to a gene: 4. Germline CDR1 is PRHDT and CDR2 is FYEKMQ (reference sequence). The CDR3 is CASSLTGGTEAFF. The CDR3 DNA sequence: TGTGCCAGCAGTCTTACAGGGGGCACTGAAGCTTTCTTT.

The chain carries TRBV28 and TRBJ2-1; 14 bases are shared with TRBD2. In germline, CDR1 is MDHEN, CDR2 SYDVKM. This CDR3 has 16 amino acids. J was trimmed by 8 bases and V by 3 bases; bases with no gene match: 6. The CDR3 region has the DNA TGTGCCAGCAGTTTCCGCCCGGGACTAGCGGGAGATGAGCAGTTCTTC. Translating it yields CASSFRPGLAGDEQFF.

The J gene is TRBJ2-1, the V gene TRBV7-8, with 12 bases aligning to TRBD2. With 6 bases clipped from V and 10 bases from J, the junction kept 13 bases outside the gene matches. The CDR3 spans 16 residues. Germline CDR1 and CDR2: SGHVS and FQNEAQ. CDR3 region: CASRQRTSGTLKEQFF. As DNA, the CDR3 is TGTGCCAGCAGACAACGGACTAGCGGGACTTTAAAGGAGCAGTTCTTC.

V and J are TRBV5-5 and TRBJ2-5; a weak D match, TRBD2 (6 bases). Per the germline V gene, CDR1 is SGHKS and CDR2 is YYEKEE (reference sequence). The germline V and J ends were trimmed by 0 bases and 2 bases, with 11 bases remaining between them. The length of the CDR3 is 15 residues. DNA for the CDR3: TGTGCCAGCAGCTTGGCGGGACTTGATCAAGAGACCCAGTACTTC. Protein sequence: CASSLAGLDQETQYF.

The V call is TRBV19, the J call TRBJ1-1, with 7 bases matching TRBD1. The J segment lost 0 bases and the V segment lost 8 bases, leaving 3 bases of the junction unmatched. Germline CDR1 reads LNHDA; CDR2 reads SQIVND (reference sequence). This CDR3 has 13 amino acids. CDR3 in DNA: TGTGCCAGTGGGGACAGAATGAACACTGAAGCTTTCTTT. This codes for CASGDRMNTEAFF.

The chain carries TRBV10-3 and TRBJ1-2, with TRBD1 identical over 7 bases. V lost 5 bases and J lost 5; bases outside the gene matches: 8. Germline lookup yields CDR1 ENHRY and CDR2 SYGVKD. The CDR3 runs to 14 residues. The chain's CDR3 is CAISPTGIYYGYTF. In nucleotides, the CDR3 is TGTGCCATCAGTCCGACAGGGATTTATTATGGCTACACCTTC.

The DNA for the CDR3 is TGTGCCAGCTCCGCTCAGAACAGGGGCACCGGGGAGCTGTTTTTT. Protein: CASSAQNRGTGELFF. The chain employs TRBV18 and TRBJ2-2; 7 bases map to TRBD1. The CDR3 is made up of 15 amino acids. V lost 6 bases and J lost 4; bases outside the gene matches: 8. Per the germline V gene, CDR1 is KGHSH and CDR2 is LQKENI.

The chain carries TRBV7-2 and TRBJ2-3, with D unresolved. Germline CDR1 and CDR2: SGHTA and FQGNSA. Trimming left V 1 base short and J 0 bases short, with 11 bases between. This CDR3 has 16 residues. The CDR3 spells CASSLEYYSSTDTQYF. CDR3 DNA: TGTGCCAGCAGCTTAGAGTACTATTCTAGCACAGATACGCAGTATTTT. Looking up the rest from reference TRBV7-2 and TRBJ2-3 gives the full variable domain: GAGVSQSPSNKVTEKGKDVELRCDPISGHTALYWYRQSLGQGLEFLIYFQGNSAPDKSGLPSDRFSAERTGGSVSTLTIQRTQQEDSAVYLCASSLEYYSSTDTQYFGPGTRLTVL.

The rearrangement links TRBV10-1 to TRBJ2-3; D gene uncertain. This CDR3 region has 12 residues. Germline V gene data show CDR1 as WNHNN and CDR2 as SYGVQD (reference sequence). V was cut by 4 bases and J by 5 bases, with 7 bases left in between. For the CDR3, the DNA is TGCGCCAGCAGTGGGTCCCTAGATACGCAGTATTTT. This translates into CASSGSLDTQYF.

This rearrangement joins TRBV28 to TRBJ2-5, with D unresolved. The CDR3 covers 13 residues. V lost 6 bases to trimming and J lost 5 bases, with 13 bases between them. Germline assignment: CDR1 MDHEN and CDR2 SYDVKM. The CDR3 DNA reads as TGTGCCAGCAGCGATCCCAGATGGGAGACCCAGTACTTC. Protein sequence: CASSDPRWETQYF.

J is TRBJ2-5 and V is TRBV10-3, with 8 bases fitting TRBD1. With V trimmed by 3 bases and J by 5 bases, 5 bases remained unmatched. The CDR3 contains 14 residues. Germline V gene lookup returns CDR1 ENHRY and CDR2 SYGVKD. The CDR3, as DNA: TGTGCCATCAGTGATGACAGGGGACAGGAGACCCAGTACTTC. Translated: CAISDDRGQETQYF.

The chain is built from TRBV6-6 and TRBJ2-1; D is perhaps TRBD1 (6 bases). The germline CDR1 and CDR2 sequences are MNHNY and SVGAGI (reference sequence). The germline V and J ends were trimmed by 5 bases and 0 bases, with 14 bases remaining between them. This CDR3 comprises 16 residues. This CDR3 reads CASSTTGTHSYNEQFF. The CDR3 DNA reads as TGTGCCAGCAGTACAACCGGGACACACTCCTACAATGAGCAGTTCTTC.

The J gene is TRBJ2-1, the V gene TRBV12-5; 9 nucleotides match TRBD2. The CDR3 has 16 residues. Per the germline V gene, CDR1 is LGHNT and CDR2 is FRNRAP. Trimming removed 5 bases from V and 2 bases from J; junction bases left unmatched: 7. The CDR3 region is CASGLSSGAPYNEQFF. In DNA, the CDR3 is TGTGCTAGTGGTCTCTCTAGCGGGGCCCCCTACAATGAGCAGTTCTTC.

This chain connects TRBV7-3 to TRBJ1-1; 10 bases agree with TRBD1. The trim removed 1 base at V and 0 bases at J, leaving 2 bases unmatched. Germline V lookup: CDR1 SGHTA, CDR2 FQGTGA. CDR3 length: 16 amino acids. The CDR3 DNA follows: TGTGCCAGCAGCTTAAGACAGGGGGCAATGAACACTGAAGCTTTCTTT. Protein product: CASSLRQGAMNTEAFF.

The chain uses TRBV9 and TRBJ2-1, with D tentatively TRBD2 (6 bases). Trimming took 4 bases from V and 0 from J, leaving 17 bases between them. This CDR3 contains 17 residues. Germline V gives CDR1 SGDLS, CDR2 YYNGEE. For the CDR3, the DNA is TGTGCCAGCAGCCCAAGGTATGGGGGGTACTCCTACAATGAGCAGTTCTTC. It translates to CASSPRYGGYSYNEQFF.

The CDR3 region has the DNA TGTGCCAGCACCACAGGGTTGGGAGAGACCCAGTACTTC. This codes for CASTTGLGETQYF. The chain recombines TRBV2 with TRBJ2-5; weak D call: TRBD1 (6 bases). V shed 7 bases and J shed 4 bases, with 13 bases lying between them. The CDR3 extends over 13 amino acids. Germline-derived CDR1 and CDR2 are SNHLY and FYNNEI.

This chain links TRBV29-1 with TRBJ2-3; 10 nucleotides agree with TRBD2. Germline CDR1 is SQVTM and CDR2 is ANQGSEA. This CDR3 comprises 14 residues. Trimming removed 6 bases from V and 0 bases from J; junction bases left unmatched: 3. In nucleotides, the CDR3 is TGCAGCGTCGGACTAGCGGAGAGCACAGATACGCAGTATTTT. Its translation: CSVGLAESTDTQYF.

The J gene is TRBJ2-3, the V gene TRBV9, with 8 positions matching TRBD1. Unmatched junction bases numbered 3, after V lost 5 bases and J lost 1 base. CDR1 is SGDLS, CDR2 YYNGEE, per germline. This CDR3 region has 14 residues. In DNA, the CDR3 is TGTGCCAGCAGTGAGACAGGGGGCACAGATACGCAGTATTTT. Encoded protein: CASSETGGTDTQYF.

The chain uses TRBV11-2 and TRBJ2-5; TRBD2 might be the D (5 bases). V lost 5 bases and J lost 0, with 13 bases in between. The germline gives CDR1 SGHAT, CDR2 FQNNGV. CDR3 length: 15 residues. CDR3 DNA: TGTGCCAGCAGCCCAGGCGGACTTTACCAAGAGACCCAGTACTTC. It codes for CASSPGGLYQETQYF.

The chain combines TRBV4-2 with TRBJ2-3; TRBD2 matches 10 bases. V dropped 0 bases and J dropped 2; count of bases not matched to a gene: 8. This CDR3 has 18 residues. The V gene's germline CDR1 is LGHNA and CDR2 YNFKEQ. The CDR3 protein is CASSQELGLAGDTDTQYF. Here the CDR3 DNA reads TGTGCCAGCAGCCAAGAGTTGGGCCTAGCGGGAGACACAGATACGCAGTATTTT.

This CDR3 reads CASSFTLADEQFF. The DNA of the CDR3 is TGTGCCAGCAGCTTTACTCTAGCGGATGAGCAGTTCTTC. The chain employs TRBV11-2 and TRBJ2-1, with 7 positions matching TRBD2. The CDR3 contains 13 residues. The J segment lost 8 bases and the V segment lost 3 bases, leaving 4 bases of the junction unmatched. CDR1 is SGHAT, CDR2 FQNNGV, per germline. Drawing the rest from reference TRBV11-2 and TRBJ2-1, the complete variable domain is EAGVAQSPRYKIIEKRQSVAFWCNPISGHATLYWYQQILGQGPKLLIQFQNNGVVDDSQLPKDRFSAERLKGVDSTLKIQPAKLEDSAVYLCASSFTLADEQFFGPGTRLTVL.

The chain links TRBV28 to TRBJ1-5; D ambiguous. Germline V gene data show CDR1 as MDHEN and CDR2 as SYDVKM. The V end was cut by 5 bases, the J end by 0 bases, with 17 bases between. This CDR3 has 17 residues. The CDR3 reads CASSPRVSTHSNQPQHF. CDR3 DNA sequence: TGTGCCAGCAGTCCCCGGGTGTCCACACATAGCAATCAGCCCCAGCATTTT.

The chain combines TRBV6-1 with TRBJ2-7; the match to TRBD2 covers 10 bases. This CDR3 is built from 15 residues. Germline CDR1 is MNHNS and CDR2 is SASEGT. V was pared by 8 bases and J by 2 bases, with 9 bases of the junction left unmatched. Here the CDR3 DNA reads TGTGCCAGCTCGTGGACACTAGCGGGAACCTACGAGCAGTACTTC. Protein: CASSWTLAGTYEQYF.